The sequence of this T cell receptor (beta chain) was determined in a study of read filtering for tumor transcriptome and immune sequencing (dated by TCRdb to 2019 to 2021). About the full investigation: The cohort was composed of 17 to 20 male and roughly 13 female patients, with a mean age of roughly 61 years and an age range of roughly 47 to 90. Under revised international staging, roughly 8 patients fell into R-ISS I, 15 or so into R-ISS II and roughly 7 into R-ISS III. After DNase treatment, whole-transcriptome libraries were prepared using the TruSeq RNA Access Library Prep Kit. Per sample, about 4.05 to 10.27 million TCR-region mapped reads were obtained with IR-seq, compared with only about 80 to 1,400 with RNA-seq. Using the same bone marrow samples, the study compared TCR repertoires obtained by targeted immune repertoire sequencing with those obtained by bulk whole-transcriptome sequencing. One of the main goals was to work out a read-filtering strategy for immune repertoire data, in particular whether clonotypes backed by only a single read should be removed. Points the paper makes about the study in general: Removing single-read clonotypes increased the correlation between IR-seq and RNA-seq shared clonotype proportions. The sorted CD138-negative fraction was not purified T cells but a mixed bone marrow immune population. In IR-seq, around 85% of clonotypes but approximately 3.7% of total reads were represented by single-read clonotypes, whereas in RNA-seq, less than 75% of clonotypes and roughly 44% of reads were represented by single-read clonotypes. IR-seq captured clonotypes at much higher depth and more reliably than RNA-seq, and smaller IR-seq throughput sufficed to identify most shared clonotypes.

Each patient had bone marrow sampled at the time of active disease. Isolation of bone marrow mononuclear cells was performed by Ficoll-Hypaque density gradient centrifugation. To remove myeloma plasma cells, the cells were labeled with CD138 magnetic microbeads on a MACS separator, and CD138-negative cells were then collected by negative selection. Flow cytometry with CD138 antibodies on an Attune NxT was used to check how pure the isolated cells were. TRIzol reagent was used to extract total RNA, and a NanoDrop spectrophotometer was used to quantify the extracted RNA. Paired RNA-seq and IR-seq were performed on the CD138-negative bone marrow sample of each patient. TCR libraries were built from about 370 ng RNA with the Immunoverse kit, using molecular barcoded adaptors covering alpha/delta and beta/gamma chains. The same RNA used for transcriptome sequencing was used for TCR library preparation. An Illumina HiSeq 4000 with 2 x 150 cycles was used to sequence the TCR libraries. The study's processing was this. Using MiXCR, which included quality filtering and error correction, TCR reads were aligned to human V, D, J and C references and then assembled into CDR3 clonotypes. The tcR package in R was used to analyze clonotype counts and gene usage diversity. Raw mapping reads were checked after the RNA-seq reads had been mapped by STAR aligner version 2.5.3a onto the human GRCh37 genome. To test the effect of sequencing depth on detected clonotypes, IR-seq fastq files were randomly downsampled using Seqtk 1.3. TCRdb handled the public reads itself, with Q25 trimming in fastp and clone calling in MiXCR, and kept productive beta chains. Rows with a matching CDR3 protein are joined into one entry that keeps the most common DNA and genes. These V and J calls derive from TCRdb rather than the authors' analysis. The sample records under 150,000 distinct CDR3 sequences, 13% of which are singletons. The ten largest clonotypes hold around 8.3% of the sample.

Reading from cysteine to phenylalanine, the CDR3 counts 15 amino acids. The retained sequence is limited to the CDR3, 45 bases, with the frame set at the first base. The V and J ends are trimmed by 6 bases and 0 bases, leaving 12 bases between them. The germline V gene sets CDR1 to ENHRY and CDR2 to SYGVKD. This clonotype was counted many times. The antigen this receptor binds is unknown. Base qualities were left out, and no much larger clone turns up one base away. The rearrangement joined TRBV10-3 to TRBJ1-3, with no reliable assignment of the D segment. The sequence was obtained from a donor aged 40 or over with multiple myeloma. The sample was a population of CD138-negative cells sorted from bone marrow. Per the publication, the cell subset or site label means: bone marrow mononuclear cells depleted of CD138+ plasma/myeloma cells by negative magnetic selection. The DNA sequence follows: TGTGCCATCAGATCTACAGAACCCTCTGGAAACACCATATATTTT. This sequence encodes CAIRSTEPSGNTIYF.